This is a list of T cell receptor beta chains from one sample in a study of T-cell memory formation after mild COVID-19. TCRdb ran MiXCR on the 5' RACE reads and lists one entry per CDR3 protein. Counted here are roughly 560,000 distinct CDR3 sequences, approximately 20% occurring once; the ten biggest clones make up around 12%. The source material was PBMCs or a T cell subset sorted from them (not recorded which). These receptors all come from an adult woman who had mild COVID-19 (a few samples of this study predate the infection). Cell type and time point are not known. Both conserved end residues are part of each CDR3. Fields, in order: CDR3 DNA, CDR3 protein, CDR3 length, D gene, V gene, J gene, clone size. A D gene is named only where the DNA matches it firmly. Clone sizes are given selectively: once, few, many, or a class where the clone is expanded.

CDR3nt: TGTGCCAGCAGCTCCCCCCCGGGCAGGGGGGACTACGAGCAGTACTTC; CDR3aa: CASSSPPGRGDYEQYF; len: 16; d_gene: -; v_gene: TRBV5-8; j_gene: TRBJ2-7; abundance: -
CDR3nt: TGTGCCAGCAGCGGGACCGCGCTATGGCAGTTCTTC; CDR3aa: CASSGTALWQFF; len: 12; d_gene: -; v_gene: TRBV12-3/TRBV12-4; j_gene: TRBJ2-1; abundance: -
CDR3nt: TGTGCCAGCAGCCCCGCCGCCGGGGGGGGAAGCACAGATACGCAGTATTTT; CDR3aa: CASSPAAGGGSTDTQYF; len: 17; d_gene: TRBD2; v_gene: TRBV7-2; j_gene: TRBJ2-3; abundance: few
CDR3nt: TGTGCCAGCAGCCGGGGACACGGCTCCTACGAGCAGTACTTC; CDR3aa: CASSRGHGSYEQYF; len: 14; d_gene: -; v_gene: TRBV7-9; j_gene: TRBJ2-7; abundance: few
CDR3nt: TGTGCCACCAGTGACTATAGCGGGAGGGGCACCGGGGAGCTGTTTTTT; CDR3aa: CATSDYSGRGTGELFF; len: 16; d_gene: TRBD2; v_gene: TRBV24-1; j_gene: TRBJ2-2; abundance: few
CDR3nt: TGCAGCGTTGAAGGCACCTGGACAGGCAGGGAGCAGTACTTC; CDR3aa: CSVEGTWTGREQYF; len: 14; d_gene: TRBD1; v_gene: TRBV29-1; j_gene: TRBJ2-7; abundance: -
CDR3nt: TGTGCCAGCAGCCCTGGGCCTTCGAACACTGAAGCTTTCTTT; CDR3aa: CASSPGPSNTEAFF; len: 14; d_gene: -; v_gene: TRBV5-6; j_gene: TRBJ1-1; abundance: -
CDR3nt: TGTGCCAGCAGCTTAGCAGGACAGGGAAGGTCCGAGCTGAACACTGAAGCTTTCTTT; CDR3aa: CASSLAGQGRSELNTEAFF; len: 19; d_gene: TRBD1; v_gene: TRBV7-6; j_gene: TRBJ1-1; abundance: -
CDR3nt: TGTGCCAGCAGCTCCGTCCGTGAGCAGTTCTTC; CDR3aa: CASSSVREQFF; len: 11; d_gene: -; v_gene: TRBV7-2; j_gene: TRBJ2-1; abundance: few
CDR3nt: TGTGCCACCAGGAGGGACAGGGGGTCGAACACTGAAGCTTTCTTT; CDR3aa: CATRRDRGSNTEAFF; len: 15; d_gene: TRBD1; v_gene: TRBV15; j_gene: TRBJ1-1; abundance: -
CDR3nt: TGCGCCAGCAGCCAGGGATCGGGGGTGGGCACAGATACGCAGTATTTT; CDR3aa: CASSQGSGVGTDTQYF; len: 16; d_gene: -; v_gene: TRBV5-1; j_gene: TRBJ2-3; abundance: few
CDR3nt: TGCAGTGCTAGGAAAACTAGCGGGGTTTACAATGAGCAGTTCTTC; CDR3aa: CSARKTSGVYNEQFF; len: 15; d_gene: TRBD2; v_gene: TRBV20-1; j_gene: TRBJ2-1; abundance: -
CDR3nt: TGTGCCATCAGTTTGTACAGGGAGGGCGAGCAGTACTTC; CDR3aa: CAISLYREGEQYF; len: 13; d_gene: -; v_gene: TRBV10-3; j_gene: TRBJ2-7; abundance: -
CDR3nt: TGTGCCAGCAGCCAAAGGACAGGGGGGAACACTGAAGCTTTCTTT; CDR3aa: CASSQRTGGNTEAFF; len: 15; d_gene: TRBD1; v_gene: TRBV9; j_gene: TRBJ1-1; abundance: -
CDR3nt: TGCGCCAGCAGCCAACAGGGGCAGGGTAATGAAAAACTGTTTTTT; CDR3aa: CASSQQGQGNEKLFF; len: 15; d_gene: -; v_gene: TRBV4-1; j_gene: TRBJ1-4; abundance: few
CDR3nt: TGTGCCAGCAGCCCTGCAGCCCCCTCCTACGAGCAGTACTTC; CDR3aa: CASSPAAPSYEQYF; len: 14; d_gene: -; v_gene: TRBV7-3; j_gene: TRBJ2-7; abundance: many
CDR3nt: TGTGCCAGCAGCTTAGGGCAGGGGAAGCAGTACTTC; CDR3aa: CASSLGQGKQYF; len: 12; d_gene: -; v_gene: TRBV7-2; j_gene: TRBJ2-7; abundance: few
CDR3nt: TGTGCCAGCAGTCGCGACAGGATTCATCATGGCTACACCTTC; CDR3aa: CASSRDRIHHGYTF; len: 14; d_gene: -; v_gene: TRBV6-2/TRBV6-3; j_gene: TRBJ1-2; abundance: -
CDR3nt: TGTGCCAGCAGCCCCCAGTGGCCAGTTGAAGCTTTCTTT; CDR3aa: CASSPQWPVEAFF; len: 13; d_gene: -; v_gene: TRBV7-2; j_gene: TRBJ1-1; abundance: -
CDR3nt: TGTGCCATCAGTGAGTCGACTATCGACGGTAGCTACAATGAGCAGTTCTTC; CDR3aa: CAISESTIDGSYNEQFF; len: 17; d_gene: -; v_gene: TRBV10-3; j_gene: TRBJ2-1; abundance: -
CDR3nt: TGTGCCAGCTCACCCCGACAGGACTCCTACGAGCAGTACTTC; CDR3aa: CASSPRQDSYEQYF; len: 14; d_gene: -; v_gene: TRBV18; j_gene: TRBJ2-7; abundance: few
CDR3nt: TGTGCCAGTAGGACAGGGGGTCATTACGAGCAGTACTTC; CDR3aa: CASRTGGHYEQYF; len: 13; d_gene: TRBD1; v_gene: TRBV12-3/TRBV12-4; j_gene: TRBJ2-7; abundance: -